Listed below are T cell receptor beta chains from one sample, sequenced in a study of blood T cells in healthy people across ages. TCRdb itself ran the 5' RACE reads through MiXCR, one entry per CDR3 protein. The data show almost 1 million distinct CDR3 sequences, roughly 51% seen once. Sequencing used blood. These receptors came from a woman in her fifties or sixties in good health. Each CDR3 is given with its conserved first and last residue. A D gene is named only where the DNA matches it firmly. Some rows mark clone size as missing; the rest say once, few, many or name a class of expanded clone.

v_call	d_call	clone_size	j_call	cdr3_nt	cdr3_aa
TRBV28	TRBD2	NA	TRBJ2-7	TGTGCCAGCAGTGCATCTCTAGCGGGGCCCTACGAGCAGTACTTC	CASSASLAGPYEQYF
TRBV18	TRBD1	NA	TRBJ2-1	TGTGCCAGCTCACCACCGGGACAGGCGTTGAATGAGCAGTTCTTC	CASSPPGQALNEQFF
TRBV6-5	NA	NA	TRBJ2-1	TGTGCCAGCAGTTACGGCCTACTCAACAATGAGCAGTTCTTC	CASSYGLLNNEQFF
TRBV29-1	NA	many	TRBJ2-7	TGCAGCGTTGAAGATGGTAGCTCCTACGAGCAGTACTTC	CSVEDGSSYEQYF
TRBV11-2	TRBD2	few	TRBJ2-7	TGTGCCAGCAGCCCAGGGTCGGGAGGATTGTACGAGCAGTACTTC	CASSPGSGGLYEQYF
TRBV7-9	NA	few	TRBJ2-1	TGTGCCAGCAGCGCCGGGCCGGCACAGTTCTTC	CASSAGPAQFF
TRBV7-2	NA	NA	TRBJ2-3	TGTGCCAGCAGCGGGGGACGACCTAGCACAGATACGCAGTATTTT	CASSGGRPSTDTQYF
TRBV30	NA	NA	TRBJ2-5	TGTGCCTGGAGTGGGGCAGGGTCTGCGACCCAGTACTTC	CAWSGAGSATQYF
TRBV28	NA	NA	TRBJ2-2	TGTGCCAGCAGTTTTAGTAGGTCTGGGGCCGGGGAGCTGTTTTTT	CASSFSRSGAGELFF
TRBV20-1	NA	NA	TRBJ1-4	TGCGGCAAGGGCTTATCTCCGGGTGAAAAACTGTTTTTT	CGKGLSPGEKLFF
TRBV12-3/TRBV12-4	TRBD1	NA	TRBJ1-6	TGTGCCAGCAGTCCGACAGGGATTTCACCCCTCCACTTT	CASSPTGISPLHF
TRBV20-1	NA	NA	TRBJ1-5	TGCAGTGCTAGGCCCCCCTTCACAGGGCCCTACGTTCAGCCCCAGCATTTT	CSARPPFTGPYVQPQHF
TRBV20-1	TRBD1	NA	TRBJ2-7	TGCAGTGCTGATGAGAACAGGGGTTCCTACGAGCAGTACTTC	CSADENRGSYEQYF
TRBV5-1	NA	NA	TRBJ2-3	TGCGCCAGCCACCCGGGGACGACAGATACGCAGTATTTT	CASHPGTTDTQYF
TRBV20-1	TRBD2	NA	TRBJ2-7	TGCAGTGCTAGAGAAGCTAGCGGGAGTTACGAGCAGTACTTC	CSAREASGSYEQYF
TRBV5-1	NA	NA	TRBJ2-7	TGCGCCAGCAGCGTTAACAGGCGCCCCACCTACGAGCAGTACTTC	CASSVNRRPTYEQYF
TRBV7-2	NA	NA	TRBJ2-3	TGTGCCAGCAGCCCTCGCCCCCGGGGGCAAGCAGATACGCAGTATTTT	CASSPRPRGQADTQYF
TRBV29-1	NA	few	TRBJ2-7	TGCAGCGTTGGAAAAGGCTCCTACGAGCAGTACTTC	CSVGKGSYEQYF
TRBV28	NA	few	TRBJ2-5	TGTGCCACCCTAGTAGAGGGGCCGATTATGACCCAGTACTTC	CATLVEGPIMTQYF
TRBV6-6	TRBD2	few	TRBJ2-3	TGTGCCAGCAGTAAAAGCGGGAGGTTGACAGATACGCAGTATTTT	CASSKSGRLTDTQYF
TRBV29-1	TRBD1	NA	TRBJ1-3	TGCAGCTGCCGACAGGGGCTTTATGGAAACACCATATATTTT	CSCRQGLYGNTIYF
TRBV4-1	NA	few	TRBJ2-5	TGTGCCAGCAGCCAGCTCAGGGGAGAGACCCAGTACTTC	CASSQLRGETQYF
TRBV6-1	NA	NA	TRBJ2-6	TGTGCCAGCATTCGATCGGAGACGGAGGTAGCCAACGTCCTGACTTTC	CASIRSETEVANVLTF
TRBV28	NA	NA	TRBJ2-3	TGTGCCAGCCGACGCCGGGGACAAGATACGCAGTATTTT	CASRRRGQDTQYF
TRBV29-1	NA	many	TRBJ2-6	TGCAGCGTGGAGATTAATGGGGCCAACGTCCTGACTTTC	CSVEINGANVLTF
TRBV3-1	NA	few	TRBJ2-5	TGTGCCAGCAGCCAGCGGGAACAAGAGACCCAGTACTTC	CASSQREQETQYF
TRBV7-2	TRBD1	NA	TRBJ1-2	TGTGCCAGCAGCGCATACCAGGGGGCCCTCAACTATGGCTACACCTTC	CASSAYQGALNYGYTF
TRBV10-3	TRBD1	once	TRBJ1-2	TGTGCCATCAGACCGGGACAGAACTATGGCTACACCTTC	CAIRPGQNYGYTF
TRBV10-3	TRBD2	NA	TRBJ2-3	TGTGCCATCAGGGCCGGGACTAGTGCAGATACGCAGTATTTT	CAIRAGTSADTQYF
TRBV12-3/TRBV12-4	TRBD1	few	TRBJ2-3	TGTGCCAGCAGTCCATGGACAGGGAAGGGCGATACGCAGTATTTT	CASSPWTGKGDTQYF
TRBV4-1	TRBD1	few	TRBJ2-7	TGCGCCAGCAGCCAACCACAACCCCGGGACAGGGGGTTCTACGAGCAGTACTTC	CASSQPQPRDRGFYEQYF
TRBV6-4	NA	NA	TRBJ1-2	TGTGCCAGCAGTGACACACGGGGGCAGGACTATGGCTACACCTTC	CASSDTRGQDYGYTF
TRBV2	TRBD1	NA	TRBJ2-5	TGTACCAGCAGTCCCACTTTTGGGACAGGGCAAGAGACCCAGTACTTC	CTSSPTFGTGQETQYF
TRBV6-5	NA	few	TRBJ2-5	TGTGCCAGCTCTCCGGGACCGGGACTGCAAGAGACCCAGTACTTC	CASSPGPGLQETQYF
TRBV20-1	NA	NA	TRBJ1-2	TGCAGTGCTCCGGGCCTAAACTATGGCTACACCTTC	CSAPGLNYGYTF